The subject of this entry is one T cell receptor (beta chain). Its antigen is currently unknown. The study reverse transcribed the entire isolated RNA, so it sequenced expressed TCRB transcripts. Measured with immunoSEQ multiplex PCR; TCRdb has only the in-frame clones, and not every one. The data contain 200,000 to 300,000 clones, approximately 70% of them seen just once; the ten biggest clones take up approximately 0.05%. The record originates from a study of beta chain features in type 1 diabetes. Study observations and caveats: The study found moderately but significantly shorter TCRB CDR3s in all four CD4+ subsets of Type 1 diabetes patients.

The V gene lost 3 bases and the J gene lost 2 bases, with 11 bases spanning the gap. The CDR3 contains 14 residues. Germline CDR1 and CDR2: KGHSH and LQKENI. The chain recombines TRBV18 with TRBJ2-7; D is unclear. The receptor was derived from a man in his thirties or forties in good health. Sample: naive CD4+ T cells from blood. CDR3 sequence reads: CASSPEGIPYEQYF. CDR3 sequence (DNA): TGTGCCAGCTCACCGGAAGGGATCCCCTACGAGCAGTACTTC.